A single sample gave rise to the 27 T cell receptor beta chains below, sequenced in a study of T cell responses to AZD1222 COVID-19 vaccine. Profiled with immunoSEQ multiplex PCR; TCRdb holds only in-frame clones, not every one. The sample yields about 130,000 clones, approximately 90% seen once. The sample in question was peripheral blood, obtained on day 0 of AZD1222 vaccination. All receptors derive from an adult in good health.

The V and J genes are TRBV19 and TRBJ1-5, with 7 nucleotides matching TRBD1. The J segment lost 0 bases and the V segment lost 1 base, leaving 9 bases of the junction unmatched. The germline CDR1 and CDR2 sequences are LNHDA and SQIVND (reference sequence). The CDR3 has 18 residues. This CDR3 reads CASSIGYEDRNSNQPQHF. For the CDR3, the DNA is TGTGCCAGTAGTATAGGATATGAGGACAGGAATAGCAATCAGCCCCAGCATTTT.

V gene TRBV7-2 combines with J gene TRBJ1-1; TRBD1 agrees at 7 bases. The CDR3 is made up of 13 amino acids. Germline V lookup: CDR1 SGHTA, CDR2 FQGNSA. V was clipped by 6 bases and J by 1 base; unmatched bases: 2. CDR3: CASRGQPNTEAFF. As DNA, the CDR3 is TGTGCCAGCAGGGGACAGCCGAACACTGAAGCTTTCTTT.

The chain recombines TRBV6-5 with TRBJ2-7; 9 positions match TRBD1. The CDR3 has 13 residues. With V trimmed by 5 bases and J by 4 bases, 3 bases remained unmatched. Germline V gene lookup returns CDR1 MNHEY and CDR2 SVGAGI. CDR3 sequence: CASSQQGAYEQYF. The CDR3 nucleotides read TGTGCCAGCAGTCAACAGGGGGCTTACGAGCAGTACTTC.

The V and J genes are TRBV15 and TRBJ2-2; 9 bases map to TRBD1. This CDR3 contains 15 residues. J lost 7 bases, V lost 3 bases, and 6 bases had no gene match. The germline V gene has CDR1 LNHNV and CDR2 YYDKDF (reference sequence). The CDR3 DNA sequence: TGTGCCACCAGCAGTGACAGGGGGTCGGTCGGGGAGCTGTTTTTT. This encodes CATSSDRGSVGELFF.

This sequence joins TRBV11-2 and TRBJ1-4, with 8 bases that match TRBD1. V trimming: 1 base; J trimming: 2 bases; junction bases outside the gene matches: 6. The CDR3 runs to 17 residues. Germline CDR1 is SGHAT and CDR2 is FQNNGV. The CDR3 DNA reads as TGTGCCAGCAGCTTAGGGGCAGGGGGCAGGACTAATGAAAAACTGTTTTTT. Its protein product is CASSLGAGGRTNEKLFF.

This clone was counted a single time. The chain joins TRBV3-1 (or the pseudogene TRBV3-2) to TRBJ2-7; D may correspond to TRBD1 or TRBD2 (5 bases each). Germline lookup yields CDR1 LGHDT and CDR2 YNNKEL (reference sequence). This CDR3 is built from 14 residues. Trimming cost V 1 base and J 6 bases, with 13 bases left between them. The CDR3 loop is CASSQGGAGSEQYF. As DNA, the CDR3 is TGTGCCAGCAGCCAAGGAGGGGCAGGGAGCGAGCAGTACTTC.

In DNA form, the CDR3 reads TGTGCCATCAGTGAGTCAGGGTCGGGGAACAATCAGCCCCAGCATTTT. It yields the protein CAISESGSGNNQPQHF. The J gene is TRBJ1-5, the V gene TRBV10-3; no firm D call. V was clipped by 0 bases and J by 3 bases, with 12 bases between them. CDR1 and CDR2 from the germline V gene are ENHRY and SYGVKD. The CDR3 contains 16 residues.

The rearrangement uses TRBV12-3 or TRBV12-4 and TRBJ1-2; possibly TRBD1 for D (5 bases). V lost 3 bases and J lost 4, with 6 bases in between. This CDR3 has 12 amino acids. The CDR3 region has the DNA TGTGCCAGCAGTTTGGGACTCTATGGCTACACCTTC. It specifies CASSLGLYGYTF.

This chain connects TRBV3-1 (or the pseudogene TRBV3-2) to TRBJ2-7; the D is unclear. Between the trimmed V and J ends, which lost 5 bases and 0 bases, there was a span of 11 bases. Germline V gives CDR1 LGHDT, CDR2 YNNKEL (reference sequence). This CDR3 contains 14 residues. The CDR3 here is CASSSQVFSYEQYF. The CDR3, as DNA: TGTGCCAGCAGCTCGCAGGTTTTCTCCTACGAGCAGTACTTC.

This rearrangement joins TRBV4-1 to TRBJ1-3; no firm D call. The CDR3 has 16 amino acids. V lost 4 bases and J lost 2, with 15 bases in between. The germline V gene encodes CDR1 MGHRA and CDR2 YSYEKL. The CDR3 is CASSPPWENTGNTIYF. The CDR3 DNA reads TGCGCCAGCAGCCCCCCATGGGAGAACACTGGAAACACCATATATTTT.

This chain joins TRBV19 and TRBJ1-6; D uncertain. V was clipped by 0 bases and J by 9 bases, with 9 bases between them. The CDR3 loop spans 14 amino acids. From germline, CDR1 is LNHDA and CDR2 SQIVND (reference sequence). The CDR3: CASSIEGRLSPLHF. For the CDR3, the DNA is TGTGCCAGTAGTATAGAGGGCAGGCTTTCACCCCTCCACTTT.

The CDR3 sequence: CASKVTGGNPHEQYF. The DNA for the CDR3 is TGTGCCAGCAAAGTTACAGGGGGAAATCCCCACGAGCAGTACTTC. V gene TRBV6-5 combines with J gene TRBJ2-7, with 8 nucleotides matching TRBD1. CDR3 size: 15 residues. The germline V gene has CDR1 MNHEY and CDR2 SVGAGI. V shed 7 bases and J 5 bases; nucleotides not matched to a gene: 13.

The chain has TRBV5-1 and TRBJ1-1, with D hard to call. The CDR3 covers 15 residues. Germline V CDR1 and CDR2: SGHRS, YFSETQ. The ends were cut back, 4 bases at V and 5 bases at J, with 18 bases in the middle. The CDR3 protein is CASSPGRWGNTEAFF. The DNA for the CDR3 is TGCGCCAGCAGCCCGGGAAGGTGGGGTAATACTGAAGCTTTCTTT.

This clone was seen a few times. V usage is TRBV19 and J usage is TRBJ1-1; D is unclear. Germline V gene data show CDR1 as LNHDA and CDR2 as SQIVND (reference sequence). V lost 3 bases and J lost 10, with 15 bases in between. CDR3 length: 13 amino acids. CDR3 sequence reads: CASSISSNLGAFF. The CDR3 DNA reads TGTGCCAGTAGTATTTCGAGTAATTTGGGAGCTTTCTTT.

The rearrangement joins TRBV6-5 to TRBJ1-2, with D perhaps TRBD1 (6 bases). The germline V gene encodes CDR1 MNHEY and CDR2 SVGAGI. The V gene lost 4 bases and the J gene lost 8 bases, with 14 bases spanning the gap. The CDR3 runs to 13 residues. The CDR3 is CASSSDRPGGYTF. In DNA, the CDR3 is TGTGCCAGCAGTTCCGACAGGCCGGGGGGCTACACCTTC.

The chain combines TRBV18 with TRBJ1-5; D not resolved. This CDR3 has 16 residues. Trimming left V 5 bases short and J 4 bases short, with 18 bases between. Per germline, CDR1 KGHSH and CDR2 LQKENI. The chain's CDR3 is CASSSSSSEINQPQHF. CDR3 nucleotides: TGTGCCAGCTCATCATCGTCATCGGAGATTAATCAGCCCCAGCATTTT. Based on the CDR3 plus reference TRBV18 and TRBJ1-5, the full variable domain is NAGVMQNPRHLVRRRGQEARLRCSPMKGHSHVYWYRQLPEEGLKFMVYLQKENIIDESGMPKERFSAEFPKEGPSILRIQQVVRGDSAAYFCASSSSSSEINQPQHFGDGTRLSIL.

The chain links TRBV7-8 to TRBJ1-2; 9 bases are shared with TRBD1. Trimming cost V 4 bases and J 5 bases; bases outside gene matches: 5. The CDR3 loop spans 14 amino acids. Per germline, CDR1 SGHVS and CDR2 FQNEAQ. CDR3 DNA: TGTGCCAGCAGCTCACCGGGACAGGGTTATGGCTACACCTTC. Protein: CASSSPGQGYGYTF.

The CDR3: CATSEEQGDAYGYTF. The CDR3 coding sequence is TGTGCCACCAGTGAGGAACAGGGGGATGCCTATGGCTACACCTTC. The rearrangement links TRBV24-1 to TRBJ1-2, with TRBD1 matching over 8 bases. This CDR3 comprises 15 residues. V gave up 4 bases and J gave up 4 bases; unmatched junction bases: 7. In germline, CDR1 is KGHDR, CDR2 SFDVKD.

The chain employs TRBV5-1 and TRBJ1-4; D might be TRBD1 (5 bases). CDR1 is SGHRS, CDR2 YFSETQ, per germline. The germline V and J ends were trimmed by 4 bases and 4 bases, with 11 bases remaining between them. The CDR3 covers 14 residues. CDR3 nucleotides: TGCGCCAGCAGCGGGGCTCGGGGTAATGAAAAACTGTTTTTT. This sequence encodes CASSGARGNEKLFF. The full variable domain, completed using reference TRBV5-1 and TRBJ1-4, is KAGVTQTPRYLIKTRGQQVTLSCSPISGHRSVSWYQQTPGQGLQFLFEYFSETQRNKGNFPGRFSGRQFSNSRSEMNVSTLELGDSALYLCASSGARGNEKLFFGSGTQLSVL.

The chain carries TRBV12-2 and TRBJ1-2; whether TRBD1, the table's D call, matches the DNA was not checked. TRBV12-2 is a recognized pseudogene. CDR3 length equals 11 residues. CDR3 residues: CASTGGAGYTF. The CDR3 nucleotides read TGTGCAAGCACAGGGGGCGCGGGCTACACCTTC.

DNA of the CDR3: TGTGCCAGTCTCCCACAGGGGCAAAGGGGCTACACCTTC. Protein product: CASLPQGQRGYTF. This chain connects TRBV12-3 or TRBV12-4 to TRBJ1-2; 7 bases are shared with TRBD1. The CDR3 covers 13 residues. V lost 9 bases, J lost 8 bases, and 12 bases stayed unmatched.

Note on this clone: Sequence at one end of the junction differs from germline and may be a read error. The chain recombines TRBV4-1 with TRBJ1-4; no firm D call. The CDR3 runs to 11 residues. Germline-derived CDR1 and CDR2 are MGHRA and YSYEKL. The DNA of the CDR3 is TGCGCCAGCAGCCAAGATGAGAACTATCTCTTT. Its translation is CASSQDENYLF.

The gene calls are TRBV30 and TRBJ1-5; no clear D. Germline CDR1 GTSNPN, CDR2 SVGIG (reference sequence). The CDR3 is 13 residues long. V was cut by 0 bases and J by 3 bases, with 6 bases left in between. CDR3 amino acids: CAWSVGNNQPQHF. The CDR3 DNA follows: TGTGCCTGGAGTGTCGGTAACAATCAGCCCCAGCATTTT.

The sample holds one count of this clone. The V call is TRBV7-6, the J call TRBJ1-2, with 10 positions matching TRBD1. V trimming: 5 bases; J trimming: 7 bases; junction bases outside the gene matches: 10. CDR1 and CDR2 from the germline V gene are SGHVS and FNYEAQ. The CDR3 has 15 residues. CDR3 sequence (DNA): TGTGCCAGCAGCGAGTCGACAGGGGGCGTAGGTGGCTACACCTTC. Translating gives CASSESTGGVGGYTF.

This clone was picked up one time. The chain carries TRBV5-1 and TRBJ1-4; 7 bases line up with TRBD1. Unmatched junction bases numbered 12, after V lost 4 bases and J lost 3 bases. Germline V gene lookup returns CDR1 SGHRS and CDR2 YFSETQ. CDR3 length: 17 residues. The CDR3: CASSGEGYRGPNEKLFF. The DNA of the CDR3 is TGCGCCAGCAGCGGTGAAGGGTACAGGGGACCTAATGAAAAACTGTTTTTT.

The chain joins TRBV19 to TRBJ2-7; D may correspond to TRBD1 or TRBD2 (5 bases each). The V end lost 6 bases, the J end lost 2 bases, and 14 bases lay between the germline ends. This CDR3 is built from 14 residues. Germline loops: CDR1 LNHDA, CDR2 SQIVND (reference sequence). The DNA for the CDR3 is TGTGCCAGTAGAGGGGTAGAGGGAGCCTACGAGCAGTACTTC. It specifies CASRGVEGAYEQYF.

V gene TRBV4-3 combines with J gene TRBJ1-5; D is ambiguous. The CDR3 is 15 residues long. CDR1 is LGHNA and CDR2 is YSLEER in the germline V gene. Deletions cut 0 bases from V and 1 base from J, with 7 bases between. As DNA, the CDR3 is TGCGCCAGCAGCCAAGATTTGGAGAGCAATCAGCCCCAGCATTTT. This sequence encodes CASSQDLESNQPQHF.